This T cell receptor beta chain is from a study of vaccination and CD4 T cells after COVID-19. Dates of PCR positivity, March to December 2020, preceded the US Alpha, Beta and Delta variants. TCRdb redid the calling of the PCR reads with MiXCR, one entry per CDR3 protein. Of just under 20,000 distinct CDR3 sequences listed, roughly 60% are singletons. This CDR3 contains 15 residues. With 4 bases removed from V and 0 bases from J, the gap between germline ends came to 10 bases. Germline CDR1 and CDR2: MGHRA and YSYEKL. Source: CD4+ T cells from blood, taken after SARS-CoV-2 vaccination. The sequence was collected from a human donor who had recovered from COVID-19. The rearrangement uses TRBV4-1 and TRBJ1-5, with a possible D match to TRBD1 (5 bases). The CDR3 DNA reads TGCGCCAGCAGCCGAGGGGAGTATAGCAATCAGCCCCAGCATTTT. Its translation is CASSRGEYSNQPQHF.